The 8 T cell receptor beta chains below were found in one sample sequenced in a study of tumor and adjacent non-tumor tissue in lung cancer. A modified ARM-PCR protocol with three rounds of nested PCR amplified TCRbeta. MiXCR, run by TCRdb on the multiplex PCR reads, gives a single entry per CDR3 protein. The sample yields 200,000 or so distinct CDR3 sequences, 70% to 75% seen once. The template was RNA from unsorted bulk tissue. The sample was lung tumor tissue. The receptor source for this set is a man aged 55 to 70 with non-small cell lung cancer.

With respect to this clonotype: A much larger clone differs by one base, so this may be a read error. Lacking the conserved final phenylalanine or tryptophan, this CDR3 likely reflects a read error. CDR3 nucleotides: TGTGCCAGCAGCTTGCCCGGGGTACCAGAAGCTTTCTAT. This sequence encodes CASSLPGVPEAFY. V usage is TRBV5-4 and J usage is TRBJ1-1; D remains unclear. CDR3 length equals 13 residues. Trimming took off 1 base at V and 8 bases at J, with 12 bases between the two ends. CDR1 SGHNT and CDR2 YYREEE come from the germline V gene (reference sequence).

The chain joins TRBV28 to TRBJ1-5; TRBD1 agrees at 9 bases. The CDR3 is 14 amino acids. Trimming took 6 bases from V and 4 from J; bases not matched to a gene: 4. The germline CDR1 and CDR2 sequences are MDHEN and SYDVKM. The chain's CDR3 is CASSHGTGNQPQHF. The CDR3 DNA reads as TGTGCCAGCAGCCACGGGACAGGGAATCAGCCCCAGCATTTT.

The chain is built from TRBV5-1 and TRBJ1-6, with D hard to call. Trimming took off 0 bases at V and 9 bases at J, with 7 bases between the two ends. Germline V gene lookup returns CDR1 SGHRS and CDR2 YFSETQ. This CDR3 has 13 residues. CDR3 region: CASSLEFRSPLHF. CDR3 DNA: TGCGCCAGCAGCTTGGAGTTTCGTTCACCCCTCCACTTT.

The chain carries TRBV29-1 and TRBJ1-6, with D possibly being TRBD1 (5 bases). The CDR3 is made up of 13 amino acids. Germline V gene sequence: CDR1 SQVTM, CDR2 ANQGSEA. Deletions cut 6 bases from V and 7 bases from J, with 13 bases between. The CDR3 sequence: CSVAEEGNSPLHF. The CDR3 region has the DNA TGCAGCGTCGCGGAGGAGGGGAATTCACCCCTCCACTTT.

This clonotype was seen a single time. Germline and junction disagree at one end, which may indicate a read error. The CDR3 nucleotides are TGTGCCAGCAGTACGAACAGAGTCACTGAAGCTTTCTTT. The encoded protein is CASSTNRVTEAFF. The rearrangement uses TRBV10-2 and TRBJ1-1; D gene uncertain. CDR3 length: 13 residues. Germline V gene sequence: CDR1 WSHSY, CDR2 SAAADI.

The rearrangement uses TRBV5-6 and TRBJ1-5; the D is unclear. V was shortened by 3 bases and J by 1 base, with 11 bases between the two germline ends. Germline loops: CDR1 SGHDT, CDR2 YYEEEE. CDR3 size: 15 residues. The CDR3 DNA sequence: TGTGCCAGCAGCTCCGCCACAAGGAGCAATCAGCCCCAGCATTTT. Encoded protein: CASSSATRSNQPQHF.

The rearrangement links TRBV9 to TRBJ2-3, with TRBD2 matching over 9 bases. Germline V lookup: CDR1 SGDLS, CDR2 YYNGEE. This CDR3 has 17 residues. The ends lost 2 bases at V and 0 bases at J; junction bases unmatched: 7. CDR3 in amino acids: CASSVDLSGGSTDTQYF. CDR3 sequence (DNA): TGTGCCAGCAGCGTCGACCTCAGCGGGGGGAGCACAGATACGCAGTATTTT.

As regards this clonotype: An end of the junction differs from the germline gene, which may be a read error. The chain joins TRBV10-2 to TRBJ2-1; D perhaps matches TRBD1 (6 bases). The CDR3 is made up of 15 amino acids. CDR1 and CDR2 (germline): WSHSY, SAAADI. The CDR3 nucleotides are TGCGCCAGCACTGAGTTGGGAGCCCTGGGGGCTGAGCAGTTCTTC. Translation gives CASTELGALGAEQFF.